This TCR beta chain came from a study of shared clonotypes between healthy human individuals (dated by TCRdb to about 2020). A note on the overall study: A couple of women and a few men aged 18 to 49 years were included in the cohort. For each donor, three plates each were used for CD4 naive and CD4 memory, two plates were used for CD8 naive, and one plate was used for CD8 memory. The study deeply sequenced blood TCR repertoires of about 5 healthy adults to estimate repertoire size and the extent of clonotype sharing between individuals. Different laboratories and diverse techniques were used to prepare libraries and sequence TCR repertoires, to increase sequencing depth and limit assay-specific biases. Each donor's leukapheresis produced roughly between roughly 0.85 and 9.5 billion PBMCs.

From cysteine to phenylalanine, the CDR3 is 13 amino acids long. Just CDR3 DNA is preserved here, 39 bases in frame from base 1. Reading the germline V gene (reference sequence) gives CDR1 LNHNV and CDR2 YYDKDF. A distance of 7 bases separates the germline ends of V and J, which lose 1 base and 4 bases respectively. As concerns this clone: No cognate antigen has been identified for it. No much larger clone exists at a distance of one base, and base qualities are not known. The sample carries other DNA sequences with the same CDR3.

The donors were healthy, HIV-negative adults with no recently reported acute infections or vaccinations. Every donor was a Caucasian adult living in Nashville, Tennessee, USA. Magnetic negative selection was used to enrich CD4+ T cells, after which naive cells were positively selected on CD45RA and the negative fraction became the memory subset. After blood collection by leukapheresis, PBMCs were isolated using Ficoll-Histopaque density gradient centrifugation and then cryopreserved in the vapor phase of liquid nitrogen. Purity and quantity of every magnetically sorted T cell population were checked by analytical flow cytometry. Each sorted fraction had its genomic DNA isolated and then quantified by UV absorbance on a Nanodrop 2000c. TCR CDR3 regions were amplified from genomic DNA by multiplex PCR using the deep immunoSEQ assay. Genomic DNA extracted from each cell subset was distributed evenly over all wells of several immunoSEQ 96-well plates, and each plate served as one replicate. For sorted subsets, about 210 ng of genomic DNA, equivalent to 25,000 to 35,000 T cell genomes, went into each replicate PCR. Purified libraries were quantified with a Qubit 3.0 fluorometer, sized on a Bioanalyzer 2100, and re-quantified with the KAPA Library Quantification kit. Every immunoSEQ 96-well plate was sequenced on a dedicated single-read 150-cycle Illumina NextSeq 550 flow cell. In the paper's pipeline: The immunoSEQ output contained only junctional sequences without quality scores, so filtering could not match that applied to full-length reads. Sequences were annotated with PyIR, a Python wrapper for IgBLAST v1.9, using IMGT germline references to assign V/J genes and CDR3. Reads were removed for weak V/J assignments (E-value above 1e-6), missing CDR3, stop codons, out-of-frame junctions, or ambiguous translated residues. V3J clonotypes were defined by identical inferred V gene, J gene, and CDR3 amino acid sequence. Percentage overlap between repertoires was calculated by dividing the number of shared unique clonotypes by the size of the smaller repertoire. Repertoire richness was assessed with RTK rarefaction, the Chao1 estimator, and Recon v2.1 estimates of unobserved clonotypes. For all TCRbeta clonotypes obtained by the gDNA method from several donors, generation probabilities were computed with OLGA. What TCRdb holds here is the immuneACCESS table cut down to in-frame rearrangements. Part of the clones is not present; checked against another copy, under half of the missing clones reflect an unresolved V gene, and the others are unexplained. That table is the source of V, J and clone size, and D and trimming were worked out from the DNA. The sample data list fewer than 1.4 million clones, and 75% to 80% of these were observed just once. The ten largest clones represent roughly 0.65% of the sample.

Here is what the overall study found, with its caveats: Clonotypes shared by all four sorted-subset donors showed higher generation probabilities than non-shared clonotypes. Because the study included only a small number of donors, the genetic and exposure-history diversity represented was limited. Sampling was limited to blood, and TCR repertoires in tissue likely differ from TCR repertoires in blood. Based on pairwise subsampling, the degree of clonotype sharing among donors was expected to be affected by sequencing depth. Incomplete sequencing was indicated by rarefaction of sorted-subset datasets, despite the large sequencing depth. Sharing across a few donors was observed for approximately 5% of naive CD4, over 3% of naive CD8, 2% to 2.5% of memory CD4, and less than 0.45% of memory CD8 clonotypes. Estimated clonotype richness was generally larger for naive than for memory subsets.

The V and J segments used are TRBV15 and TRBJ2-5; matching of 6 bases hints at TRBD1 as the D gene. Sequenced material: memory CD4+ T cells from PBMCs. The sample's cell subset or site, from its label and the paper: CD45RA-negative fraction. This TCR was sampled from a man younger than 30 in good health. Some clones in this sample may be carry-over from other donors' samples. At the DNA level, the sequence is TGTGCCACCAGCAGAGGAGGGGGAGAGACCCAGTACTTC. This sequence encodes CATSRGGGETQYF.